These 2 T cell receptor beta chains were all obtained from the same sample, sequenced in a study of beta chain features in type 1 diabetes. Expressed TCRB transcripts got sequenced, as all isolated RNA was reverse transcribed. The method was immunoSEQ multiplex PCR; TCRdb's version includes in-frame clones alone and lacks a portion of them. This table has about 930,000 clones, around a sixth appearing once. Sample: naive CD4+ T cells from blood. The receptors were gathered from a woman between 18 and 30 years old in good health.

This rearrangement joins TRBV6-5 to TRBJ2-1; D may be TRBD2 (7 bases). The CDR3 spans 13 residues. From germline, CDR1 is MNHEY and CDR2 SVGAGI. Trimming stripped 5 bases from V and 13 bases from J, with 18 bases between. This chain's CDR3 is CASSDDGGGSQFF. The DNA of the CDR3 is TGTGCCAGCAGTGATGATGGGGGCGGGAGCCAGTTCTTC.

The chain uses TRBV5-5 and TRBJ2-4; the match to TRBD2 covers 7 bases. Germline V gives CDR1 SGHKS, CDR2 YYEKEE (reference sequence). The CDR3 covers 16 residues. The V segment lost 4 bases and the J segment 8 bases; nucleotides outside the gene matches: 15. The CDR3 nucleotides are TGTGCCAGCAGCCCAGGGAATGGGGCGGGGAGGGACATTCAGTACTTC. Amino acids: CASSPGNGAGRDIQYF.